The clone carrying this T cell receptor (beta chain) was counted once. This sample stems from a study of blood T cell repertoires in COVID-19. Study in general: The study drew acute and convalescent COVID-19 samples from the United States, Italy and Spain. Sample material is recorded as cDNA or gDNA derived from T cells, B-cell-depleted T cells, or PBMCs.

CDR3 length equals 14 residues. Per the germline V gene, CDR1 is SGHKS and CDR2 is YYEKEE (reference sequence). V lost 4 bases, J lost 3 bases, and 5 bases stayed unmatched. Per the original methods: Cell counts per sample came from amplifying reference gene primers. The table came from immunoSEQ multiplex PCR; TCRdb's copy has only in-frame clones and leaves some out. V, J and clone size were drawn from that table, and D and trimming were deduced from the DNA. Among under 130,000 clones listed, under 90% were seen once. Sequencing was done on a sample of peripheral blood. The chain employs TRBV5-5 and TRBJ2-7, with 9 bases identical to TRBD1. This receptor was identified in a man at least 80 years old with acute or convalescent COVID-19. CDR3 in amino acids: CASSTTGGGYEQYF. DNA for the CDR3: TGTGCCAGCAGCACCACAGGGGGCGGCTACGAGCAGTACTTC. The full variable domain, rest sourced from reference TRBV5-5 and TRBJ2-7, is DAGVTQSPTHLIKTRGQQVTLRCSPISGHKSVSWYQQVLGQGPQFIFQYYEKEERGRGNFPDRFSARQFPNYSSELNVNALLLGDSALYLCASSTTGGGYEQYFGPGTRLTVT.